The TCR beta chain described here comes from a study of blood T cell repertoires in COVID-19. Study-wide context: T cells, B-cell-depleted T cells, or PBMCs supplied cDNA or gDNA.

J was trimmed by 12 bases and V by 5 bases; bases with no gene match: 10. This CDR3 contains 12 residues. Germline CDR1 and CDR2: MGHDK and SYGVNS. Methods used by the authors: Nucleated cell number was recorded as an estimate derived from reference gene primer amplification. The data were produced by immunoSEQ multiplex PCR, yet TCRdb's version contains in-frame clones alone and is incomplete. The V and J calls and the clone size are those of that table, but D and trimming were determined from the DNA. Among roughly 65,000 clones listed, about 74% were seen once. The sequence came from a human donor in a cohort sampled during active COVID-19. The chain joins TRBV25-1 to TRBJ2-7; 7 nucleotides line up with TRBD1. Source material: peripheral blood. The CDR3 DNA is TGTGCCAGCAGTAGGGACAGCAACCTTGTGTACTTC. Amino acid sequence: CASSRDSNLVYF.